The present entry profiles one T cell receptor beta chain with its context. This entry comes from a study of blood T cells in healthy people across ages. Alongside a J-beta primer mix, a sample-barcoded 5' primer served in a second PCR lasting about 7 to 11 cycles. From the 5' RACE reads, TCRdb called clonotypes with MiXCR, one entry per CDR3 protein. The data show 1.5 million to 2 million distinct CDR3 sequences, 28% seen once. Trimming removed 3 bases from V and 6 bases from J; junction bases left unmatched: 9. This CDR3 has 16 amino acids. Germline V gene sequence: CDR1 SGHNT, CDR2 YYREEE (reference sequence). The study drew donors from healthy Caucasian individuals in Russia aged roughly 6 to 95.

The sequence was obtained from a woman in her 30s in good health. The chain couples TRBV5-4 to TRBJ2-3; TRBD2 aligns across 11 bases. Sample: blood. The CDR3 protein is CASSWGLAETRDTQYF. DNA for the CDR3: TGTGCCAGCAGCTGGGGACTAGCGGAAACTCGCGATACGCAGTATTTT.